What follows is one T cell receptor beta chain and its context. The data derive from a study of blood T cell repertoires in COVID-19. As for the study in general: Samples taken during acute and convalescent COVID-19 were collected in the United States, Italy and Spain. PBMCs, B-cell-depleted T cells, or T cells provided the cDNA or gDNA that made up the material.

Per the study methods: Estimated nucleated cell counts came from reference gene primer amplification. Sequencing used immunoSEQ multiplex PCR; TCRdb keeps in-frame clones, though not all of them. That table supplies the V and J calls and clone size; D and trimming were determined from the DNA. Of about 98,000 clones listed, about four fifths are singletons. Germline V CDR1 and CDR2: SGHNT, YYREEE (reference sequence). The CDR3 consists of 18 residues. V lost 0 bases and J lost 0, with 16 bases in between. The specimen was peripheral blood. This clonotype was obtained from a man in his 70s with acute or convalescent COVID-19. The rearrangement joins TRBV5-4 to TRBJ2-1; perhaps TRBD1 as D (5 bases). The CDR3 reads CASSLEPLQVGSYNEQFF. Here the CDR3 DNA reads TGTGCCAGCAGCTTGGAACCCCTACAGGTTGGCTCCTACAATGAGCAGTTCTTC.